The next 19 T cell receptor beta chains were all read from a single sample in a study of CD8+ T cells in alopecia areata (dated by TCRdb to between 2017 and 2018). The time point label here, explained by the study, means: baseline before oral tofacitinib. Libraries were built with the immunoSEQ multiplex PCR assay. For TCR sequencing, RNA was extracted from every sample and reverse transcribed into cDNA to serve as template. This immuneACCESS table, as held by TCRdb, lists in-frame sequences with V and J called but not all clones. Of the missing ones, under half trace to an unresolved V gene in checked studies; the others have no known cause. The sample data list 120,000 to 150,000 clones, and about 89% of these were observed just once. The ten largest clones represent approximately 15% of the sample. The specimen was CD8+ T cells sorted from blood, collected at week 0. The receptor set was obtained from a human donor with alopecia areata.

The genes are TRBV19 and TRBJ1-1; TRBD1 matches at 8 bases. V trimming: 7 bases; J trimming: 1 base; junction bases outside the gene matches: 8. CDR3 length: 15 amino acids. Per germline, CDR1 LNHDA and CDR2 SQIVND (reference sequence). CDR3 region: CASNPGGAPNTEAFF. As DNA, the CDR3 is TGTGCCAGTAATCCAGGGGGCGCGCCGAACACTGAAGCTTTCTTT.

V and J are TRBV27 and TRBJ2-7, with 7 bases matching TRBD2. After removal of 10 bases from V and 3 bases from J, the junction contained 3 bases not matched to a gene. CDR3 length: 11 amino acids. The germline V gene has CDR1 MNHEY and CDR2 SMNVEV (reference sequence). The CDR3: CATQRGYEQYF. CDR3 sequence (DNA): TGTGCCACCCAGCGGGGCTACGAGCAGTACTTC.

The chain recombines TRBV9 with TRBJ2-2, with TRBD2 as a possible D gene (5 bases). This CDR3 spans 16 amino acids. The ends were cut back, 3 bases at V and 0 bases at J, with 12 bases in the middle. Germline V gene data show CDR1 as SGDLS and CDR2 as YYNGEE. The chain's CDR3 is CASSAMRAANTGELFF. For the CDR3, the DNA is TGTGCCAGCAGCGCAATGAGGGCAGCGAACACCGGGGAGCTGTTTTTT.

V and J are TRBV29-1 and TRBJ2-3; D gene ambiguous. The ends were cut back, 0 bases at V and 7 bases at J, with 5 bases in the middle. Germline V gene data show CDR1 as SQVTM and CDR2 as ANQGSEA. The CDR3 is 11 residues long. Here the CDR3 DNA reads TGCAGCGTTGAAGATTACCATACGCAGTATTTT. Residues: CSVEDYHTQYF.

The chain employs TRBV28 and TRBJ1-2; 11 nucleotides line up with TRBD1. The CDR3 is 18 amino acids. V gave up 5 bases and J gave up 4 bases; unmatched junction bases: 15. Germline V gene lookup returns CDR1 MDHEN and CDR2 SYDVKM. In nucleotides, the CDR3 is TGTGCCAGCAGTCCAAGGACAGGGGGCAGGTGGGCCGTCTATGGCTACACCTTC. It codes for CASSPRTGGRWAVYGYTF.

This clone has just a few counts. This rearrangement joins TRBV10-3 to TRBJ2-5, with TRBD1 identical over 11 bases. The CDR3 runs to 15 residues. J lost 4 bases, V lost 2 bases, and 3 bases had no gene match. CDR1 and CDR2 from the germline V gene are ENHRY and SYGVKD. The CDR3 loop reads CAISEEDRGPETQYF. Here the CDR3 DNA reads TGTGCCATCAGTGAGGAGGACAGGGGGCCAGAGACCCAGTACTTC.

V and J are TRBV30 and TRBJ1-5; D is unclear. Germline V gene sequence: CDR1 GTSNPN, CDR2 SVGIG (reference sequence). CDR3 size: 13 residues. The V gene lost 3 bases and the J gene lost 0 bases, with 6 bases spanning the gap. CDR3 bases: TGTGCCTGGAGCGACTTTAGCAATCAGCCCCAGCATTTT. Its protein is CAWSDFSNQPQHF.

The chain recombines TRBV7-9 with TRBJ2-3; 10 nucleotides match TRBD1. V shed 5 bases, J shed 4 bases, and the junction held 6 bases outside the gene matches. This CDR3 spans 15 amino acids. Germline values: CDR1 SEHNR, CDR2 FQNEAQ (reference sequence). This CDR3 reads CASSLGQGLSDTQYF. The CDR3 region has the DNA TGTGCCAGCAGCCTGGGACAGGGGTTGTCAGATACGCAGTATTTT.

The J gene is TRBJ2-1, the V gene TRBV7-9; D uncertain. The ends were cut back, 5 bases at V and 10 bases at J, with 12 bases in the middle. This CDR3 has 12 residues. The V gene's germline CDR1 is SEHNR and CDR2 FQNEAQ (reference sequence). The CDR3 reads CASSVRVWEQFF. For the CDR3, the DNA is TGTGCCAGCAGCGTAAGGGTATGGGAGCAGTTCTTC.

V and J are TRBV29-1 and TRBJ2-7; 9 bases line up with TRBD1. The CDR3 has 13 residues. Germline V gives CDR1 SQVTM, CDR2 ANQGSEA. DNA for the CDR3: TGCAGTGTTAGTACAGGGGGCGAGTACGAGCAGTACTTC. This translates into CSVSTGGEYEQYF.

V and J are TRBV2 and TRBJ1-2; D not resolved. The V gene lost 7 bases and the J gene lost 4 bases, with 10 bases spanning the gap. CDR3 length equals 12 residues. Germline CDR1 is SNHLY and CDR2 is FYNNEI. CDR3 sequence reads: CASTVGTYGYTF. The CDR3 nucleotides read TGTGCCAGCACGGTCGGAACCTATGGCTACACCTTC.

This clone was detected once. The CDR3 region has the DNA TGTGCCAGCAGCTCGTACCTAGCGGGGCCTATCTCCTACGAGCAGTACTTC. It encodes CASSSYLAGPISYEQYF. V is TRBV13 and J is TRBJ2-7; TRBD2 matches at 9 bases. Germline CDR1 is PRHDT and CDR2 is FYEKMQ (reference sequence). J was trimmed by 0 bases and V by 4 bases; bases with no gene match: 10. The CDR3 runs to 17 residues.

The J gene is TRBJ1-5, the V gene TRBV4-1; D call uncertain. V shed 1 base and J shed 5 bases, with 6 bases lying between them. From germline, CDR1 is MGHRA and CDR2 YSYEKL. CDR3 length equals 13 residues. This CDR3 reads CASSQGIDQPQHF. CDR3 nucleotide sequence: TGCGCCAGCAGCCAAGGTATCGATCAGCCCCAGCATTTT.

Regarding this clone: Other DNA sequences in the same sample also yield this CDR3. The CDR3 region has the DNA TGCAGCGTCGGGACGGGGCAAAACACTGAAGCTTTCTTT. Amino acid sequence: CSVGTGQNTEAFF. This rearrangement joins TRBV29-1 to TRBJ1-1; tentative D call: TRBD1 (5 bases). CDR1 and CDR2 from the germline V gene are SQVTM and ANQGSEA. The germline V and J ends were trimmed by 6 bases and 2 bases, with 13 bases remaining between them. CDR3 length: 13 residues.

This chain uses TRBV4-1 with TRBJ2-3; D not resolved. Trimming stripped 4 bases from V and 8 bases from J, with 7 bases between. The CDR3 is made up of 11 amino acids. The germline V gene has CDR1 MGHRA and CDR2 YSYEKL. This CDR3 reads CASSRAGTQYF. As DNA, the CDR3 is TGCGCCAGCAGCCGAGCCGGTACGCAGTATTTT.

The rearrangement uses TRBV27 and TRBJ2-7, with 8 positions matching TRBD1. Germline-derived CDR1 and CDR2 are MNHEY and SMNVEV (reference sequence). V was pared by 5 bases and J by 5 bases, with 11 bases of the junction left unmatched. The CDR3 spans 15 residues. The CDR3: CASSHGQGAFDEQYF. CDR3 sequence (DNA): TGTGCCAGCAGTCACGGACAGGGCGCTTTCGACGAGCAGTACTTC.

J is TRBJ1-1 and V is TRBV29-1; D ambiguous. This CDR3 has 14 amino acids. Looked up from germline, CDR1 is SQVTM and CDR2 is ANQGSEA. V lost 2 bases and J lost 1, with 11 bases in between. CDR3: CSVEFPGRNTEAFF. For the CDR3, the DNA is TGCAGCGTTGAATTCCCCGGGCGGAACACTGAAGCTTTCTTT.

V usage is TRBV2 and J usage is TRBJ2-7; D remains unclear. The germline CDR1 and CDR2 sequences are SNHLY and FYNNEI. Trimming took off 1 base at V and 4 bases at J, with 5 bases between the two ends. The CDR3 sequence is 12 residues long. CDR3 nucleotides: TGTGCCAGCAGTGAAGGTATTTACGAGCAGTACTTC. Protein: CASSEGIYEQYF.

V gene TRBV29-1 combines with J gene TRBJ2-7; D unclear. V was clipped by 1 base and J by 2 bases, with 12 bases between them. This CDR3 is 14 amino acids long. Germline CDR1 reads SQVTM; CDR2 reads ANQGSEA. CDR3 residues: CSVEVIGQPYEQYF. The CDR3 coding sequence is TGCAGCGTTGAAGTTATAGGGCAGCCCTACGAGCAGTACTTC.